The clone carrying this T cell receptor (beta chain) was picked up a small number of times. What it recognizes is unknown. TCRdb re-derived calls from the RACE reads in MiXCR, one entry per CDR3 protein. Of 100,000 to 150,000 distinct CDR3 sequences in the sample, approximately 11% were seen once. These data are taken from a study of human T cells and chemical hapten exposure. The wider study: Recorded diagnoses among the mostly female patients were alopecia areata, totalis or universalis.

This sample's time point: patch test 3, about 24 weeks after DPC sensitization. Treatment given: therapeutic diphenylcyclopropenone sensitization with weekly scalp DPC. The CDR3 extends over 15 amino acids. CDR1 is SGHAT and CDR2 is FQNNGV in the germline V gene. The V segment lost 3 bases and the J segment 0 bases; nucleotides outside the gene matches: 3. General study findings and limits: The number of TCRs over 1 in 1000 frequency stayed unchanged after DPC.

The sequence was obtained from a woman in her forties or fifties with alopecia areata. Some clones in this sample may be carry-over from other donors' samples. Sequenced material: whole blood, taken in connection with sensitization to the hapten diphenylcyclopropenone (DPC). The chain couples TRBV11-2 to TRBJ2-3, with TRBD2 matching 7 bases. In nucleotides, the CDR3 is TGTGCCAGCAGCTTCCGGCGGGGGAGCACAGATACGCAGTATTTT. Protein: CASSFRRGSTDTQYF.